The subject of this entry is one T cell receptor (beta chain). Its antigen is as yet unknown. This specimen comes from a study of T cell responses to AZD1222 COVID-19 vaccine. General study findings and limits: Among the donors, most were white British and more were female, and clonal diversity was possibly underestimated.

Here immunoSEQ multiplex PCR was the method, and the copy in TCRdb shows in-frame clones only, minus some. The sample comprises around 120,000 clones, roughly 91% of which are singletons, and around 5% rests with the top ten. This CDR3 is 16 amino acids long. Per the germline V gene, CDR1 is LGHNA and CDR2 is YSLEER. Trimming removed 0 bases from V and 7 bases from J, with 16 bases in between. This material consisted of peripheral blood, taken 28 days after the second AZD1222 dose. This receptor was taken from an adult who received the AZD1222 COVID-19 vaccine. This rearrangement joins TRBV4-3 to TRBJ2-1, with D perhaps being TRBD1 or TRBD2 (5 bases each). The CDR3 region is CASSQDTGPSLNEQFF. The CDR3, as DNA: TGCGCCAGCAGCCAAGATACGGGGCCCTCACTTAATGAGCAGTTCTTC.